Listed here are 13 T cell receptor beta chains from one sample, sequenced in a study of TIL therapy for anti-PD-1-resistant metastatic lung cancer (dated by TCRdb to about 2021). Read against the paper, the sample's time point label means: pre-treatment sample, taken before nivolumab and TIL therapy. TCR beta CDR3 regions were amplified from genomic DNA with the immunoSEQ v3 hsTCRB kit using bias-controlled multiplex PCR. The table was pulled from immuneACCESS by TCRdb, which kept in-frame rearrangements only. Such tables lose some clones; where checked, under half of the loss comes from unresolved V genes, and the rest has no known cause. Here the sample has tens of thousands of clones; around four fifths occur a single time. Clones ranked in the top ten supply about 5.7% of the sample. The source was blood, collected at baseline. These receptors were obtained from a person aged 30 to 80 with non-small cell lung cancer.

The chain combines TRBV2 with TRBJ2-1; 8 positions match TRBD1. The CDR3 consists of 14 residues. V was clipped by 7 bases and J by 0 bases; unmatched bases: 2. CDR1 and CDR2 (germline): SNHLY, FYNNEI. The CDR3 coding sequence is TGTGCCAGCAAAGACAGGGGCTCCTACAATGAGCAGTTCTTC. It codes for CASKDRGSYNEQFF.

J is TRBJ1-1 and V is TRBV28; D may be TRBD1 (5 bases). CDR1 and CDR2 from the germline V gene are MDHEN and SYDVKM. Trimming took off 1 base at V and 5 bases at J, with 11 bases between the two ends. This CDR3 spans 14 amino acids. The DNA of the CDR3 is TGTGCCAGCAGTTTATTAGGGGTTTTTACTGAAGCTTTCTTT. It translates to CASSLLGVFTEAFF.

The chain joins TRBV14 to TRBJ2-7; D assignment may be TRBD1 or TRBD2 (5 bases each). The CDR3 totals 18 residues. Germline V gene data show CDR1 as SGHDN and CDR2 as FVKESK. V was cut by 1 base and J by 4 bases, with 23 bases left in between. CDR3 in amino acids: CASSQAPSGRRGEYEQYF. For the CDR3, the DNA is TGTGCCAGCAGCCAAGCCCCCTCCGGACGACGAGGGGAGTACGAGCAGTACTTC.

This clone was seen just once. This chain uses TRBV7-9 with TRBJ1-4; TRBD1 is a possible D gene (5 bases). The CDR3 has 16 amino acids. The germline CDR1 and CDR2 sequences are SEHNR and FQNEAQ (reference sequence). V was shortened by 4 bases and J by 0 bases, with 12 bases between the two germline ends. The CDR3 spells CASSWGQIATNEKLFF. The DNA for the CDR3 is TGTGCCAGCAGCTGGGGCCAGATCGCAACTAATGAAAAACTGTTTTTT.

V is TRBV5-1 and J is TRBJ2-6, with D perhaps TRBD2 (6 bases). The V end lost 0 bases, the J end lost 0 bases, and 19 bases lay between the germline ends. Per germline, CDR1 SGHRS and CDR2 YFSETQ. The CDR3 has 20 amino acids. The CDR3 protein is CASSLARWQAGGSGANVLTF. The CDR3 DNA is TGCGCCAGCAGCTTGGCCCGTTGGCAGGCCGGGGGCTCTGGGGCCAACGTCCTGACTTTC.

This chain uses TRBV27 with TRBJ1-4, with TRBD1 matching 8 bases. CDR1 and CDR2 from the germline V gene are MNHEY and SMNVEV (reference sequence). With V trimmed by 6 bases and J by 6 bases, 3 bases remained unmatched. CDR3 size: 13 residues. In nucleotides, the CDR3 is TGTGCCAGCAGCGGACAGGGTTATGAAAAACTGTTTTTT. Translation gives CASSGQGYEKLFF.

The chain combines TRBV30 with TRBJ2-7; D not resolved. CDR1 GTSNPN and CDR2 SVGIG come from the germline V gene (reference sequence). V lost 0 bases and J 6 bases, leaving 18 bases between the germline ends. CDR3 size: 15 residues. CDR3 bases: TGTGCCTGGAGTGTAGGGTCTAACCGGCGAGGCGAGCAGTACTTC. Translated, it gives CAWSVGSNRRGEQYF.

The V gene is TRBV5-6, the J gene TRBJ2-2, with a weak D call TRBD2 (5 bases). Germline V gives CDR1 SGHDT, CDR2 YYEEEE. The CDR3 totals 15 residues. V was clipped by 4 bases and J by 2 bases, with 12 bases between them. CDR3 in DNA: TGTGCCAGCAGCCCTGATACGGGAAACACCGGGGAGCTGTTTTTT. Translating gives CASSPDTGNTGELFF.

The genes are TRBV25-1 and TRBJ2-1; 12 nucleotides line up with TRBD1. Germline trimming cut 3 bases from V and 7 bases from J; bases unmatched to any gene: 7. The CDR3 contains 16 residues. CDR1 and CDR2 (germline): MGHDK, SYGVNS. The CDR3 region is CASSDLSGQGANEQFF. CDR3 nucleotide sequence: TGTGCCAGCAGTGATTTATCGGGACAGGGGGCTAATGAGCAGTTCTTC.

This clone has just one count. CDR3 sequence: CASSLEGSRIGETQYF. CDR3 coding DNA: TGCGCCAGCAGCTTGGAAGGCTCTCGGATCGGAGAGACCCAGTACTTC. The V call is TRBV5-1, the J call TRBJ2-5, with no clear D. The germline CDR1 and CDR2 sequences are SGHRS and YFSETQ. The CDR3 length is 16 residues. Trimming took 0 bases from V and 4 from J, leaving 16 bases between them.

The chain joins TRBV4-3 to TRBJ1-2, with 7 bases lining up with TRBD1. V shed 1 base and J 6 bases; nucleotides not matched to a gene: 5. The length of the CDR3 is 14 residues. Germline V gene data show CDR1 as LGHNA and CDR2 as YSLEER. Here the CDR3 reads CASSQARQGHGYTF. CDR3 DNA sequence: TGCGCCAGCAGCCAAGCCCGACAGGGCCATGGCTACACCTTC.

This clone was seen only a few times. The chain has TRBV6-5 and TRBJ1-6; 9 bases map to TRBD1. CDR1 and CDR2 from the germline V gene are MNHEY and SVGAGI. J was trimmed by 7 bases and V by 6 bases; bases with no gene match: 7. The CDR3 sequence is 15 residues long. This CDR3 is CASRKWDRVNSPLHF. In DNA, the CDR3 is TGTGCCAGCAGGAAGTGGGACAGGGTCAATTCACCCCTCCACTTT.

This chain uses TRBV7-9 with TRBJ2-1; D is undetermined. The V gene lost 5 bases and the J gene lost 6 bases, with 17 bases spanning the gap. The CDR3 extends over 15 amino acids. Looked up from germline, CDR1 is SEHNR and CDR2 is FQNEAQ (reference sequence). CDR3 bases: TGTGCCAGCAGCCTATCGGGCGTCTACTCCAATGAGCAGTTCTTC. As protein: CASSLSGVYSNEQFF.